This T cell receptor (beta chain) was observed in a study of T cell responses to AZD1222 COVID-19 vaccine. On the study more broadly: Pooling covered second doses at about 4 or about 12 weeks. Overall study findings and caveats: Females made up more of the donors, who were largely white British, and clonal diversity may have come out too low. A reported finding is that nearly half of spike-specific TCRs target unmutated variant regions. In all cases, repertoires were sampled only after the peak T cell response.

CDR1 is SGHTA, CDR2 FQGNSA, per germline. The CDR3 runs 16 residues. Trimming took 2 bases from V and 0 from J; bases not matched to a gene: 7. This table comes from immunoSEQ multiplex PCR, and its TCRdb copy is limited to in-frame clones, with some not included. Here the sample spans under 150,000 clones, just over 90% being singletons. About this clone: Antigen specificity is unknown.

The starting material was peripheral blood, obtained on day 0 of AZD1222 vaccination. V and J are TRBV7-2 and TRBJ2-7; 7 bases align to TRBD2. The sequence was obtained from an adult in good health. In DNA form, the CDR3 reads TGTGCCAGCAGCTTAATGGGGACTACGCCCTCCTACGAGCAGTACTTC. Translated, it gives CASSLMGTTPSYEQYF.